This T cell receptor beta chain was recorded in a study of cytomegalovirus exposure and HLA in healthy donors. About the research overall: HLA-typed donors contributed 65 million to 85 million unique TCRs, which were held in an early data release.

This PCR relied on a set of 60 Vbeta primers and 13 Jbeta primers. TCRdb's copy holds only in-frame clones and misses some; the assay was immunoSEQ multiplex PCR. The sample holds about 120,000 clones, 70% to 80% seen once. Comment on this clone: Its antigen is undetermined.

Trimming removed 1 base at V and 0 bases at J, with 10 bases between. The CDR3 length is 16 residues. Germline V CDR1 and CDR2: SGHTA, FQGNSA. Study-level findings and limits: Later analysis suggested most CMV-associated TCR beta chains were HLA-restricted. Some V segments could not be told apart, so they were left out, TRBV6-2 and TRBV6-3 among them.

What was sequenced was PBMCs. The TCR originated in a man aged 25-45 years in good health and CMV-seronegative. The chain is built from TRBV7-2 and TRBJ2-4, with D maybe TRBD1 (5 bases). The CDR3 reads CASSLVRVRAKNIQYF. The CDR3 DNA follows: TGTGCCAGCAGCTTAGTCAGGGTACGAGCCAAAAACATTCAGTACTTC.